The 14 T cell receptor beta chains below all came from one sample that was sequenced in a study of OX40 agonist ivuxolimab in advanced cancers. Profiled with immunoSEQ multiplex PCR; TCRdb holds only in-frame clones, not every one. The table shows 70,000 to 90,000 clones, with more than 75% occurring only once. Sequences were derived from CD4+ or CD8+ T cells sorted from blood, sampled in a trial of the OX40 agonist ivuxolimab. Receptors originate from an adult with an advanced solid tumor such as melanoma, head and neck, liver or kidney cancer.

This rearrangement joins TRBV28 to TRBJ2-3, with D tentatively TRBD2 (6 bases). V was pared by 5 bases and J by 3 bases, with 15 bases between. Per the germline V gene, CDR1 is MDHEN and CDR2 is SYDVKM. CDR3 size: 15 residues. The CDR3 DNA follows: TGTGCCAGCAGTGGGCGGGGAGCGCGAACAGATACGCAGTATTTT. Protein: CASSGRGARTDTQYF.

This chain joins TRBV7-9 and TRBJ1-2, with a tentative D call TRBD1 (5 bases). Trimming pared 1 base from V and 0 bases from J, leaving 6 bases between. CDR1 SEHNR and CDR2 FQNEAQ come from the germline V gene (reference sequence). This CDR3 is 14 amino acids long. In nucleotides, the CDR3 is TGTGCCAGCAGCTTAGGGGGGGCTAACTATGGCTACACCTTC. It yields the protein CASSLGGANYGYTF.

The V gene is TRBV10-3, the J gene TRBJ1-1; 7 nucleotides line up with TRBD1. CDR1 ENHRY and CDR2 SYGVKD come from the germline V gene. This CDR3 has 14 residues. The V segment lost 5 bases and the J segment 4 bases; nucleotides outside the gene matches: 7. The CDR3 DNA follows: TGTGCCATCAGTAACCCGCAGGGGGGCACTGAAGCTTTCTTT. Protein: CAISNPQGGTEAFF.

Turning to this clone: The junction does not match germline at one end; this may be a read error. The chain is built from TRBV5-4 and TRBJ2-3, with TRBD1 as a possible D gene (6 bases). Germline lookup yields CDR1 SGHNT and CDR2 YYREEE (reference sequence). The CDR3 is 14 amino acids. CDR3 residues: CPSSPGTQSDTQYF. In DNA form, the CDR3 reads TGTCCCAGCAGCCCCGGGACACAATCAGATACGCAGTATTTT.

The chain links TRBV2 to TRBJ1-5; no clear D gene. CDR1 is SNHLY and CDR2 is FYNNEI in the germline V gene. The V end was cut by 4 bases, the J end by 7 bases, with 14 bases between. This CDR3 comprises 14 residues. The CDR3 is CASSASSDLQPQHF. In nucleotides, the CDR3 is TGTGCCAGCAGTGCTTCGTCGGACCTACAGCCCCAGCATTTT.

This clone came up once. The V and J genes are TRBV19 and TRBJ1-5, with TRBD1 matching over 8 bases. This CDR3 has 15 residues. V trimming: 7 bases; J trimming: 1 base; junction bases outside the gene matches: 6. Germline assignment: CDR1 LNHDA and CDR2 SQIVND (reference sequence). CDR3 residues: CASIEQGASNQPQHF. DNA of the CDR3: TGTGCCAGTATCGAGCAGGGGGCCAGCAATCAGCCCCAGCATTTT.

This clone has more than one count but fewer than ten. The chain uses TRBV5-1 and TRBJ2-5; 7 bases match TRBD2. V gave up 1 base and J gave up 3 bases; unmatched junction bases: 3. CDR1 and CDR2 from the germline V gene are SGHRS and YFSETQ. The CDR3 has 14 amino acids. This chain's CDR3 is CASSLRSGEETQYF. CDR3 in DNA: TGCGCCAGCAGCTTGAGGAGCGGGGAAGAGACCCAGTACTTC.

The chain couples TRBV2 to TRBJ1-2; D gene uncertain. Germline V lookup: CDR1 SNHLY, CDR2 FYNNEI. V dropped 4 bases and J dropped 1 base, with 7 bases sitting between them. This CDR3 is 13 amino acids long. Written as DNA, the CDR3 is TGTGCCAGCAGTGGTAACATTAACTATGGCTACACCTTC. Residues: CASSGNINYGYTF.

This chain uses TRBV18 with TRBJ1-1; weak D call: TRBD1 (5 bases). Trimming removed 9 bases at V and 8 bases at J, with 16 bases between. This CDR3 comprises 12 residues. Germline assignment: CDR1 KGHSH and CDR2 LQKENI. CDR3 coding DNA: TGTGCCAGTTCCGGGACTCAAAAAGAAGCTTTCTTT. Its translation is CASSGTQKEAFF.

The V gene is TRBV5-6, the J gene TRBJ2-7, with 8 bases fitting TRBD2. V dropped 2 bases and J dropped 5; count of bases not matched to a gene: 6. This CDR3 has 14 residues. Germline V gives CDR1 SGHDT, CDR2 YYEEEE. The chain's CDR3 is CASSLIAGGNEQYF. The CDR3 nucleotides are TGTGCCAGCAGCTTAATCGCGGGAGGCAACGAGCAGTACTTC.

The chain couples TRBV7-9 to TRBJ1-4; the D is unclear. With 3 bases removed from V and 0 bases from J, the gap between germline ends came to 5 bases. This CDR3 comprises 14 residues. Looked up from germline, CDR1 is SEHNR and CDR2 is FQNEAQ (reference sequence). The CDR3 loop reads CASSFGSTNEKLFF. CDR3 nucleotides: TGTGCCAGCAGCTTTGGATCAACTAATGAAAAACTGTTTTTT.

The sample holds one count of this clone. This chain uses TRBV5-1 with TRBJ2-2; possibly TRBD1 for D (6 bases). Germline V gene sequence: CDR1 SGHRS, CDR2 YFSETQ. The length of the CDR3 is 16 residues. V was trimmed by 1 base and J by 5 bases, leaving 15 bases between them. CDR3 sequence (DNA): TGCGCCAGCAGCTTGATGGTAGACAGGTCAACCGGGGAGCTGTTTTTT. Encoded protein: CASSLMVDRSTGELFF.

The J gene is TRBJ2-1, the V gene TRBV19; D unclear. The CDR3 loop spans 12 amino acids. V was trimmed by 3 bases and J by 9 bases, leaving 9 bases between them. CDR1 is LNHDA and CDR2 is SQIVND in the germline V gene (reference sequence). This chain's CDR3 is CASSIGPAEQFF. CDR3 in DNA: TGTGCCAGTAGTATCGGACCGGCTGAGCAGTTCTTC. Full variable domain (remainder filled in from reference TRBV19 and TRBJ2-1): DGGITQSPKYLFRKEGQNVTLSCEQNLNHDAMYWYRQDPGQGLRLIYYSQIVNDFQKGDIAEGYSVSREKKESFPLTVTSAQKNPTAFYLCASSIGPAEQFFGPGTRLTVL.

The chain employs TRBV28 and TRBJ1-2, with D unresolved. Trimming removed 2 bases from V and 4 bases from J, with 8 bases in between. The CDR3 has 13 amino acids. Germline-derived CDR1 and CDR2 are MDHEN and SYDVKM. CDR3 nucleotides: TGTGCCAGCAGTTTACCAGGTTTCTATGGCTACACCTTC. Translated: CASSLPGFYGYTF.